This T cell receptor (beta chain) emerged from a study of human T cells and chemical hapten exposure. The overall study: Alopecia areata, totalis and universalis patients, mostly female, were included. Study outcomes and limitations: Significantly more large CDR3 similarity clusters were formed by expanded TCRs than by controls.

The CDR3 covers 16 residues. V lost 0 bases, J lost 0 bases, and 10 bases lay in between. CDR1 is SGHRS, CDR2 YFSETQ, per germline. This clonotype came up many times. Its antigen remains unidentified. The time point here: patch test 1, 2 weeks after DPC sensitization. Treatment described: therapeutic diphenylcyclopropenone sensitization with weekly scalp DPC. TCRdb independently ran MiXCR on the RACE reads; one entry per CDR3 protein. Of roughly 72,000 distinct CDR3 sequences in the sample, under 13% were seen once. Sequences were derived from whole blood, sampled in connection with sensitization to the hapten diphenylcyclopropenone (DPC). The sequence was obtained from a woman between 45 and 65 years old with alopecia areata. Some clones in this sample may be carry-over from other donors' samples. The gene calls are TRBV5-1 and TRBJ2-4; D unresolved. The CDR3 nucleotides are TGCGCCAGCAGCTTGGCCCAGGAGATAGCCAAAAACATTCAGTACTTC. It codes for CASSLAQEIAKNIQYF.